The 5 T cell receptor beta chains below were found in one sample sequenced in a study of shared clonotypes between healthy human individuals. Sequencing was performed with immunoSEQ multiplex PCR; in TCRdb, only in-frame clones are kept and a portion is missing. The data hold 600,000 to 750,000 clones, with 55% to 75% observed a single time. Sample: memory CD4+ T cells sorted from blood. The sample's subset: CD45RA-negative fraction. All receptors come from a woman in her twenties or thirties in good health.

The genes are TRBV28 and TRBJ2-4, with D maybe TRBD2 (5 bases). Germline V gene data show CDR1 as MDHEN and CDR2 as SYDVKM. This CDR3 spans 14 amino acids. Deletions cut 2 bases from V and 2 bases from J, with 7 bases between. The CDR3 nucleotides read TGTGCCAGCAGTTTAGAGGGTTCCAAAAACATTCAGTACTTC. Its protein product is CASSLEGSKNIQYF.

This clone showed up just a few times. The chain has TRBV6-5 and TRBJ2-1; the D gene could be TRBD1 or TRBD2 (5 bases each). Deletions cut 2 bases from V and 10 bases from J, with 15 bases between. The germline CDR1 and CDR2 sequences are MNHEY and SVGAGI. The CDR3 runs to 14 residues. The CDR3: CASSYGTSQMEQFF. CDR3 DNA sequence: TGTGCCAGCAGTTACGGGACCTCCCAAATGGAGCAGTTCTTC.

This chain connects TRBV14 to TRBJ2-5; D is undetermined. The J call may be in error: the DNA end matches TRBJ2-7 better. The CDR3 runs to 13 residues. Germline V lookup: CDR1 SGHDN, CDR2 FVKESK. CDR3 nucleotides: TGTGCCAGCAGCCCATCGGCGGAATACGAGCAGTACTTC. Amino acid sequence: CASSPSAEYEQYF.

The chain has TRBV19 and TRBJ2-1, with 7 bases lining up with TRBD1. With V trimmed by 5 bases and J by 6 bases, 13 bases remained unmatched. Looked up from germline, CDR1 is LNHDA and CDR2 is SQIVND (reference sequence). The CDR3 extends over 16 amino acids. CDR3 sequence (DNA): TGTGCCAGTAGTCCGGATCGACAGGGTTTATCCAATGAGCAGTTCTTC. Its translation is CASSPDRQGLSNEQFF.

The rearrangement uses TRBV6-4 and TRBJ2-1; D unclear. V dropped 4 bases and J dropped 8 bases, with 6 bases sitting between them. The CDR3 runs to 11 residues. Germline V gene data show CDR1 as MRHNA and CDR2 as SNTAGT. The CDR3 is CASSAGDEQFF. As DNA, the CDR3 is TGTGCCAGCAGTGCTGGTGATGAGCAGTTCTTC.